These 24 T cell receptor beta chains share one sample of origin, sequenced in a study of blood T cell repertoires in COVID-19. The assay was immunoSEQ multiplex PCR, and TCRdb's table has in-frame clones only and misses some. The sample lists 200,000 or so clones, more than 80% occurring once. Source material: peripheral blood. The receptors were gathered from a man aged 25-40 years with COVID-19, enrolled during active disease.

The gene calls are TRBV5-1 and TRBJ2-7; 10 nucleotides match TRBD2. This CDR3 contains 15 residues. Trimming removed 1 base from V and 0 bases from J; junction bases left unmatched: 1. The germline gives CDR1 SGHRS, CDR2 YFSETQ. CDR3 loop: CASSLSSGSSYEQYF. CDR3 bases: TGCGCCAGCAGCTTGTCTAGCGGGAGCTCCTACGAGCAGTACTTC.

The gene calls are TRBV12-3 or TRBV12-4 and TRBJ2-2; 8 bases agree with TRBD1. The CDR3 loop spans 13 amino acids. The ends lost 8 bases at V and 6 bases at J; junction bases unmatched: 5. The CDR3: CASFSQGAGELFF. The CDR3, as DNA: TGTGCCAGCTTCTCACAGGGGGCCGGGGAGCTGTTTTTT.

V gene TRBV6-2 or TRBV6-3 combines with J gene TRBJ1-1; D is possibly TRBD1 (6 bases). Between the trimmed V and J ends, which lost 0 bases and 5 bases, there was a span of 19 bases. Per the germline V gene, CDR1 is MNHEY and CDR2 is SVGEGT. CDR3 length: 17 amino acids. The CDR3 loop reads CASSYSGMEGGRTEAFF. The CDR3 DNA reads TGTGCCAGCAGTTACTCCGGAATGGAGGGGGGGCGGACTGAAGCTTTCTTT.

The V gene is TRBV27, the J gene TRBJ2-2; the D is unclear. This CDR3 is 13 amino acids long. CDR1 and CDR2 (germline): MNHEY, SMNVEV (reference sequence). V shed 3 bases and J shed 4 bases, with 6 bases lying between them. CDR3 loop: CASSFSPTGELFF. The CDR3 DNA reads TGTGCCAGCAGTTTCTCCCCCACCGGGGAGCTGTTTTTT.

The chain employs TRBV7-2 and TRBJ2-7; D is ambiguous. CDR3 length: 12 residues. Trimming cost V 6 bases and J 7 bases, with 13 bases left between them. Per germline, CDR1 SGHTA and CDR2 FQGNSA. The CDR3 loop reads CASSLTVYEQYF. DNA of the CDR3: TGTGCCAGCAGTTTAACAGTATATGAGCAGTACTTC.

J is TRBJ2-7 and V is TRBV6-6; TRBD1 might be the D (6 bases). V was clipped by 2 bases and J by 3 bases, with 14 bases between them. The germline V gene has CDR1 MNHNY and CDR2 SVGAGI (reference sequence). The CDR3 is 15 residues long. In DNA, the CDR3 is TGTGCCAGCAGTTACGGGCCGGGCAGGGGCTACGAGCAGTACTTC. Its protein is CASSYGPGRGYEQYF.

The rearrangement links TRBV18 to TRBJ1-4, with D possibly TRBD1 on 5 matching bases. The germline V gene has CDR1 KGHSH and CDR2 LQKENI. Deletions cut 3 bases from V and 6 bases from J, with 17 bases between. This CDR3 is 16 amino acids long. CDR3 bases: TGTGCCAGCTCACCCGAGTACTATCAGGGTGATGAAAAACTGTTTTTT. Its translation is CASSPEYYQGDEKLFF.

The chain has TRBV12-3 or TRBV12-4 and TRBJ1-2, with D perhaps TRBD1 (6 bases). The CDR3 is 12 residues long. Trimming took 5 bases from V and 5 from J, leaving 9 bases between them. CDR3 region: CASSATGYGYTF. CDR3 sequence (DNA): TGTGCCAGCAGTGCCACAGGGTATGGCTACACCTTC.

The chain couples TRBV2 to TRBJ1-2; 7 bases align to TRBD1. CDR1 is SNHLY and CDR2 is FYNNEI in the germline V gene. The CDR3 contains 15 residues. The J segment lost 0 bases and the V segment lost 5 bases, leaving 6 bases of the junction unmatched. As DNA, the CDR3 is TGTGCCAGCAGTCGGGGACAGCGCTCTAACTATGGCTACACCTTC. It codes for CASSRGQRSNYGYTF.

The V call is TRBV7-2, the J call TRBJ2-1; 13 bases are a match to TRBD2. V trimming: 5 bases; J trimming: 9 bases; junction bases outside the gene matches: 7. Germline CDR1 is SGHTA and CDR2 is FQGNSA. CDR3 size: 15 residues. For the CDR3, the DNA is TGTGCCAGCAGCGCACTAGCGGGAGGGCCCGGTGAGCAGTTCTTC. This gives the protein CASSALAGGPGEQFF.

This chain links TRBV4-3 with TRBJ1-2; D remains ambiguous. The CDR3 loop spans 14 amino acids. In germline, CDR1 is LGHNA, CDR2 YSLEER. Between the trimmed V and J ends, which lost 0 bases and 4 bases, there was a span of 9 bases. Written as DNA, the CDR3 is TGCGCCAGCAGCCAAGAGGAACAGATCTATGGCTACACCTTC. Amino acids: CASSQEEQIYGYTF.

This clone was found once. The genes are TRBV5-5 and TRBJ2-7; 12 bases fit TRBD1. There are 16 residues in the CDR3. Trimming cost V 0 bases and J 3 bases; bases outside gene matches: 4. In germline, CDR1 is SGHKS, CDR2 YYEKEE (reference sequence). In DNA, the CDR3 is TGTGCCAGCAGCTTGGACGGGACAGGGGGCGTCTACGAGCAGTACTTC. Protein sequence: CASSLDGTGGVYEQYF.

This clone was observed a handful of times. V is TRBV27 and J is TRBJ1-2, with D possibly TRBD1 on 5 matching bases. V was shortened by 2 bases and J by 8 bases, with 21 bases between the two germline ends. The CDR3 runs 16 residues. CDR1 MNHEY and CDR2 SMNVEV come from the germline V gene (reference sequence). This CDR3 is CASSLGGGEGRYGYTF. CDR3 DNA: TGTGCCAGCAGTTTAGGGGGAGGGGAAGGTCGGTACGGCTACACCTTC.

The CDR3 region is CASSPRTSLETQYF. The CDR3 nucleotides read TGTGCCAGCAGTCCCCGGACTAGTTTGGAGACCCAGTACTTC. The genes are TRBV28 and TRBJ2-5, with 7 bases lining up with TRBD2. The ends lost 5 bases at V and 5 bases at J; junction bases unmatched: 8. Germline V gives CDR1 MDHEN, CDR2 SYDVKM. This CDR3 comprises 14 residues.

The chain recombines TRBV27 with TRBJ2-3; 10 bases match TRBD2. V lost 2 bases to trimming and J lost 4 bases; unmatched junction nucleotides: 9. Germline CDR1 and CDR2: MNHEY and SMNVEV (reference sequence). The CDR3 is made up of 17 amino acids. The CDR3 nucleotides are TGTGCCAGCAGTTTAGTCAGGGCTAGCGGGAGATCAGATACGCAGTATTTT. Translated: CASSLVRASGRSDTQYF.

The rearrangement uses TRBV6-5 and TRBJ1-2; TRBD1 is a possible D gene (5 bases). CDR1 MNHEY and CDR2 SVGAGI come from the germline V gene. The CDR3 runs 13 residues. With 4 bases removed from V and 2 bases from J, the gap between germline ends came to 8 bases. The CDR3 sequence is CASSWGRNYGYTF. Written as DNA, the CDR3 is TGTGCCAGCAGTTGGGGGAGGAACTATGGCTACACCTTC.

This chain uses TRBV5-1 with TRBJ1-6, with 7 bases identical to TRBD1. This CDR3 is built from 15 residues. The V gene end was trimmed by 0 bases and the J gene end by 9 bases; junction bases not matched to a gene: 6. Germline CDR1 reads SGHRS; CDR2 reads YFSETQ. The CDR3 protein is CASSLAGDSTSPLHF. CDR3 sequence (DNA): TGCGCCAGCAGCTTGGCCGGGGACAGTACTTCACCCCTCCACTTT.

The J gene is TRBJ2-1, the V gene TRBV7-2; weak D call: TRBD1 (6 bases). The V end lost 1 base, the J end lost 0 bases, and 13 bases lay between the germline ends. CDR3 length equals 17 residues. CDR1 is SGHTA and CDR2 is FQGNSA in the germline V gene. The CDR3 protein is CASSLEVGTPSYNEQFF. In DNA, the CDR3 is TGTGCCAGCAGCTTAGAGGTCGGGACACCCTCCTACAATGAGCAGTTCTTC.

V and J are TRBV4-2 and TRBJ1-6; D is undetermined. The CDR3 runs to 14 residues. The germline V gene encodes CDR1 LGHNA and CDR2 YNFKEQ. V lost 0 bases, J lost 7 bases, and 7 bases lay in between. DNA for the CDR3: TGTGCCAGCAGCCAAGACCTAAGAAATTCACCCCTCCACTTT. It encodes CASSQDLRNSPLHF.

This clone was detected a few times. V is TRBV29-1 and J is TRBJ1-1; 11 positions match TRBD1. The CDR3 has 13 amino acids. V gave up 6 bases and J gave up 4 bases; unmatched junction bases: 4. The germline gives CDR1 SQVTM, CDR2 ANQGSEA. CDR3: CSVGQGGATEAFF. DNA of the CDR3: TGCAGCGTGGGACAGGGGGGAGCCACTGAAGCTTTCTTT.

This sequence joins TRBV5-4 and TRBJ2-4; TRBD2 agrees at 9 bases. V lost 5 bases and J lost 0; bases outside the gene matches: 12. CDR1 is SGHNT, CDR2 YYREEE, per germline (reference sequence). CDR3 size: 18 residues. This CDR3 is CASSPGTSRSLAKNIQYF. The CDR3 region has the DNA TGTGCCAGCAGTCCCGGGACTAGCCGATCTCTAGCCAAAAACATTCAGTACTTC. Supplemented by reference TRBV5-4 and TRBJ2-4, the full variable domain reads ETGVTQSPTHLIKTRGQQVTLRCSSQSGHNTVSWYQQALGQGPQFIFQYYREEENGRGNFPPRFSGLQFPNYSSELNVNALELDDSALYLCASSPGTSRSLAKNIQYFGAGTRLSVL.

This chain uses TRBV29-1 with TRBJ2-3, with TRBD2 matching 9 bases. V lost 4 bases to trimming and J lost 0 bases; unmatched junction nucleotides: 5. Germline CDR1 is SQVTM and CDR2 is ANQGSEA. This CDR3 is 15 amino acids long. The CDR3 nucleotides are TGCAGCGTTGTAAGGACTAGCGAAAGCACAGATACGCAGTATTTT. This codes for CSVVRTSESTDTQYF.

Of note for this clone: The junction and the germline gene differ at one end; a read error may be behind it. The J gene is TRBJ1-2, the V gene TRBV5-1, with D possibly TRBD1 on 5 matching bases. This CDR3 has 12 amino acids. CDR1 and CDR2 from the germline V gene are SGHRS and YFSETQ. The CDR3 DNA reads as TGCGCCAGCAGCTTGGCAGGGTTTGAATGTCGTTTC. Its translation: CASSLAGFECRF.

This chain links TRBV27 with TRBJ2-3; D is perhaps TRBD1 (6 bases). The germline CDR1 and CDR2 sequences are MNHEY and SMNVEV (reference sequence). The CDR3 has 14 residues. The germline V and J ends were trimmed by 2 bases and 11 bases, with 17 bases remaining between them. CDR3 loop: CASSLEIPTGRQYF. DNA of the CDR3: TGTGCCAGCAGTTTAGAGATCCCCACAGGGAGGCAGTATTTT.